Below are 12 T cell receptor beta chains sequenced from a single sample in a study of T cell changes during pregnancy in multiple sclerosis. Only in-frame clones appear in the TCRdb table, and some are missing; sequencing was by immunoSEQ multiplex PCR. The sample consists of more than 30,000 clones, 80% to 95% of them appearing once. The input for sequencing was CD4+ T cells from peripheral blood mononuclear cells, taken in the third trimester of pregnancy. The receptor source for this set is a female donor in good health, enrolled as a control in a pregnancy study.

This chain uses TRBV7-2 with TRBJ2-3, with a weak D call TRBD1 (5 bases). Per the germline V gene, CDR1 is SGHTA and CDR2 is FQGNSA. V lost 3 bases and J 0 bases, leaving 13 bases between the germline ends. The CDR3 is 16 residues long. CDR3 DNA sequence: TGTGCCAGCAGCTTCAACGCAGGGCTGAGCACAGATACGCAGTATTTT. Its translation: CASSFNAGLSTDTQYF.

This clone was found once. V is TRBV9 and J is TRBJ1-3; D not certain. The CDR3 consists of 15 residues. V lost 1 base to trimming and J lost 0 bases, with 8 bases between them. Germline loops: CDR1 SGDLS, CDR2 YYNGEE. CDR3 coding DNA: TGTGCCAGCAGCGTATCGGGAGGCTCTGGAAACACCATATATTTT. Protein product: CASSVSGGSGNTIYF.

The chain employs TRBV19 and TRBJ1-4, with 7 bases fitting TRBD1. This CDR3 has 15 residues. The V segment lost 6 bases and the J segment 0 bases; nucleotides outside the gene matches: 4. The germline gives CDR1 LNHDA, CDR2 SQIVND (reference sequence). CDR3 loop: CASRGQSATNEKLFF. In nucleotides, the CDR3 is TGTGCCAGTAGGGGACAGAGTGCAACTAATGAAAAACTGTTTTTT.

The V gene is TRBV6-1, the J gene TRBJ1-6; no definite D call. Germline assignment: CDR1 MNHNS and CDR2 SASEGT. The V and J ends lost 8 bases and 7 bases respectively, with 9 bases between them. This CDR3 region has 12 residues. CDR3 nucleotides: TGTGCCAGCTATATCGGGAATTCACCCCTCCACTTT. It codes for CASYIGNSPLHF.

The chain employs TRBV4-2 and TRBJ1-1; 7 positions match TRBD1. V was clipped by 3 bases and J by 5 bases; unmatched bases: 3. The CDR3 sequence is 13 residues long. Germline values: CDR1 LGHNA, CDR2 YNFKEQ. DNA for the CDR3: TGTGCCAGCAGCCAGGACAGGCGGACTGAAGCTTTCTTT. Protein product: CASSQDRRTEAFF.

The chain employs TRBV5-6 and TRBJ2-3; D is ambiguous. Germline CDR1 SGHDT, CDR2 YYEEEE. The CDR3 contains 13 residues. V gave up 4 bases and J gave up 12 bases, with 18 bases separating them. CDR3: CASSPSGWAGQYF. CDR3 nucleotide sequence: TGTGCCAGCAGCCCGTCCGGCTGGGCTGGACAGTATTTT.

The chain couples TRBV27 to TRBJ2-7; weak D call: TRBD2 (6 bases). Trimming removed 3 bases from V and 6 bases from J, with 18 bases in between. There are 15 residues in the CDR3. Germline CDR1 reads MNHEY; CDR2 reads SMNVEV (reference sequence). CDR3 in DNA: TGTGCCAGCAGTTTGACGGGGGTCAGGAACTCCGAGCAGTACTTC. Its protein product is CASSLTGVRNSEQYF.

CDR3 sequence: CASSAPKETQYF. The CDR3 nucleotides are TGTGCCAGCAGCGCCCCTAAAGAGACCCAGTACTTC. The chain is built from TRBV5-4 and TRBJ2-5; D gene ambiguous. The CDR3 runs 12 residues. V lost 4 bases, J lost 3 bases, and 7 bases lay in between. The germline V gene encodes CDR1 SGHNT and CDR2 YYREEE (reference sequence).

This chain connects TRBV6-5 to TRBJ2-7; maybe TRBD2 (6 bases). The CDR3 extends over 13 amino acids. CDR1 and CDR2 (germline): MNHEY, SVGAGI. The V end lost 6 bases, the J end lost 2 bases, and 11 bases lay between the germline ends. The CDR3 DNA follows: TGTGCCAGCAGGGGGACGGGGGCCTACGAGCAGTACTTC. It encodes CASRGTGAYEQYF.

The genes are TRBV7-9 and TRBJ2-7; 12 nucleotides match TRBD1. The CDR3 totals 15 residues. Germline CDR1 is SEHNR and CDR2 is FQNEAQ (reference sequence). After removal of 3 bases from V and 5 bases from J, the junction contained 5 bases not matched to a gene. The CDR3 DNA reads as TGTGCCAGCAGCTTTCCCGGGACAGGGGGCAACGAGCAGTACTTC. This translates into CASSFPGTGGNEQYF.

This clone was counted between two and nine times. The chain has TRBV10-3 and TRBJ1-4; D is unclear. The CDR3 covers 14 residues. CDR1 and CDR2 from the germline V gene are ENHRY and SYGVKD. Trimming took 4 bases from V and 7 from J, leaving 13 bases between them. CDR3 protein: CAISGDQGSEKLFF. CDR3 DNA: TGTGCCATCAGTGGAGACCAAGGGAGTGAAAAACTGTTTTTT.

Worth noting for this clone: Other nucleotide sequences from this sample produce the same CDR3. The rearrangement joins TRBV19 to TRBJ2-1, with a weak D call TRBD1 (6 bases). Per germline, CDR1 LNHDA and CDR2 SQIVND (reference sequence). The length of the CDR3 is 15 residues. Trimming took 5 bases from V and 0 from J, leaving 11 bases between them. CDR3 protein: CASSPDRSSYNEQFF. DNA of the CDR3: TGTGCCAGTAGTCCAGACAGGAGCTCCTACAATGAGCAGTTCTTC.